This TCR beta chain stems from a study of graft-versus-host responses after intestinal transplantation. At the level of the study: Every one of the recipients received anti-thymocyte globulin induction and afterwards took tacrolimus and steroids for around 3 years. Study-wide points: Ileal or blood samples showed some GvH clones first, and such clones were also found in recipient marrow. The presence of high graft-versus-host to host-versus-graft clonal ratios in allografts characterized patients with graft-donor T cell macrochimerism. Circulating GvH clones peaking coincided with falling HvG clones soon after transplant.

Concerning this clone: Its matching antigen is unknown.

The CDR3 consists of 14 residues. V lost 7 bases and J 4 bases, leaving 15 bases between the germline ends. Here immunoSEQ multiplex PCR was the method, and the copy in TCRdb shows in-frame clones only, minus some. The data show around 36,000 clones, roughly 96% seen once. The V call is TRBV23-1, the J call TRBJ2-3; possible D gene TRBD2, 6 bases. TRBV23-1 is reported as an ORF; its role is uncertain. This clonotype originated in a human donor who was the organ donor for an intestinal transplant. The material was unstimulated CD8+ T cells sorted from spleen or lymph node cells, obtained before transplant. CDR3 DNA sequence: TGCGCCAGCAAGTTTTTAGCGGCTCCAGATACGCAGTATTTT. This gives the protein CASKFLAAPDTQYF.